This TCR beta chain was identified during a study of shared clonotypes between healthy human individuals. For this clone: Its target is not known.

Study results and limitations: On the whole, naive subsets had larger estimated richness than memory subsets had.

For every subset, genomic DNA was evenly distributed across several immunoSEQ plates. About 200 ng DNA, tens of thousands of T cell genomes, went into each sorted-subset replicate PCR. Under the authors' procedure: From ImmunoSEQ came sequences covering only the junction and carrying no quality scores, so filtering differed. Profiling relied on immunoSEQ multiplex PCR, and the TCRdb table lists in-frame clones only, not all of them. V, J and clone size are taken as reported in that table, and D and trimming were inferred from the DNA itself. There are about 2.4 million clones in the sample; approximately 94% occur only once, and more than 0.12% lies in the top ten. Germline V gene lookup returns CDR1 MDHEN and CDR2 SYDVKM. This CDR3 has 15 residues. J lost 3 bases, V lost 6 bases, and 9 bases had no gene match.

The sample comprised naive CD4+ T cells sorted from blood. Regarding subset: CD45RA+ positively selected. This receptor was identified in a man younger than 35 in good health. The chain joins TRBV28 to TRBJ2-7; 9 bases are shared with TRBD1. DNA of the CDR3: TGTGCCAGCAGGACCCGGGACAGGGTTGGCTACGAGCAGTACTTC. This encodes CASRTRDRVGYEQYF.